The entry below describes one TCR beta chain. Antigen: not known. The source of the sample is a study of regulatory T cells in long-lasting Graves disease. Study conclusions and caveats: Persistent Graves' patients showed less TCR diversity than newly diagnosed ones.

Investigators prepared the TCR beta libraries by applying iRepertoire HTBI primers and Arm-PCR of CDR3 regions. MiXCR, run by TCRdb on the multiplex PCR reads, gives a single entry per CDR3 protein. The sample contains more than 350,000 distinct CDR3 sequences, roughly a fifth of which appear only once. The time point was: persistent/refractory GD, antithyroid drugs over 5 years with positive TRAb. Researchers made the TCR library from RNA that was extracted from PBMCs. One endocrinology department in Xi'an, China, was where patients came from. The germline V gene encodes CDR1 SGHRS and CDR2 YFSETQ. The ends were cut back, 3 bases at V and 8 bases at J, with 17 bases in the middle. The CDR3 extends over 14 amino acids.

The chain joins TRBV5-1 to TRBJ1-2; D is perhaps TRBD1 (6 bases). The specimen was peripheral blood mononuclear cells (PBMCs), collected when the disease was refractory, from a patient treated with antithyroid drugs. This TCR was recovered from a female donor with Graves disease. Here the CDR3 reads CASSWTDSTDGYTF. CDR3 nucleotides: TGCGCCAGCAGCTGGACGGACAGTACGGACGGCTACACCTTC.